The T cell receptor (beta chain) under discussion was sequenced for a study of neurological immune-mediated disorders. Described time point: longitudinal time-point 2. Synthesis of cDNA was accomplished via 5'RACE employing 10-nucleotide random UMIs. TCRdb analysed the 5' RACE reads with MiXCR anew, one entry per CDR3 protein. The profile covers approximately 85,000 distinct CDR3 sequences, with less than 15% appearing a single time and just under 5% taken by the ten largest. This clonotype was counted ten times or more. Antigen unknown. Study-level results: Multiple sclerosis patients had less TCR clonal expansion than even healthy controls, unlike HTLV-1-associated myelopathy.

CDR3 length equals 18 residues. V dropped 4 bases and J dropped 4; count of bases not matched to a gene: 13. Germline CDR1 is SGHRS and CDR2 is YFSETQ. This sequence was found in a female donor with HTLV-1-associated myelopathy (HAM/TSP). The J gene is TRBJ2-3, the V gene TRBV5-1; 12 nucleotides align to TRBD1. The sequencing input was PBMCs. DNA for the CDR3: TGCGCCAGCAGCCGGGGACAGGGGGCGTTTGAGTCTTCAGATACGCAGTATTTT. It is translated as CASSRGQGAFESSDTQYF.